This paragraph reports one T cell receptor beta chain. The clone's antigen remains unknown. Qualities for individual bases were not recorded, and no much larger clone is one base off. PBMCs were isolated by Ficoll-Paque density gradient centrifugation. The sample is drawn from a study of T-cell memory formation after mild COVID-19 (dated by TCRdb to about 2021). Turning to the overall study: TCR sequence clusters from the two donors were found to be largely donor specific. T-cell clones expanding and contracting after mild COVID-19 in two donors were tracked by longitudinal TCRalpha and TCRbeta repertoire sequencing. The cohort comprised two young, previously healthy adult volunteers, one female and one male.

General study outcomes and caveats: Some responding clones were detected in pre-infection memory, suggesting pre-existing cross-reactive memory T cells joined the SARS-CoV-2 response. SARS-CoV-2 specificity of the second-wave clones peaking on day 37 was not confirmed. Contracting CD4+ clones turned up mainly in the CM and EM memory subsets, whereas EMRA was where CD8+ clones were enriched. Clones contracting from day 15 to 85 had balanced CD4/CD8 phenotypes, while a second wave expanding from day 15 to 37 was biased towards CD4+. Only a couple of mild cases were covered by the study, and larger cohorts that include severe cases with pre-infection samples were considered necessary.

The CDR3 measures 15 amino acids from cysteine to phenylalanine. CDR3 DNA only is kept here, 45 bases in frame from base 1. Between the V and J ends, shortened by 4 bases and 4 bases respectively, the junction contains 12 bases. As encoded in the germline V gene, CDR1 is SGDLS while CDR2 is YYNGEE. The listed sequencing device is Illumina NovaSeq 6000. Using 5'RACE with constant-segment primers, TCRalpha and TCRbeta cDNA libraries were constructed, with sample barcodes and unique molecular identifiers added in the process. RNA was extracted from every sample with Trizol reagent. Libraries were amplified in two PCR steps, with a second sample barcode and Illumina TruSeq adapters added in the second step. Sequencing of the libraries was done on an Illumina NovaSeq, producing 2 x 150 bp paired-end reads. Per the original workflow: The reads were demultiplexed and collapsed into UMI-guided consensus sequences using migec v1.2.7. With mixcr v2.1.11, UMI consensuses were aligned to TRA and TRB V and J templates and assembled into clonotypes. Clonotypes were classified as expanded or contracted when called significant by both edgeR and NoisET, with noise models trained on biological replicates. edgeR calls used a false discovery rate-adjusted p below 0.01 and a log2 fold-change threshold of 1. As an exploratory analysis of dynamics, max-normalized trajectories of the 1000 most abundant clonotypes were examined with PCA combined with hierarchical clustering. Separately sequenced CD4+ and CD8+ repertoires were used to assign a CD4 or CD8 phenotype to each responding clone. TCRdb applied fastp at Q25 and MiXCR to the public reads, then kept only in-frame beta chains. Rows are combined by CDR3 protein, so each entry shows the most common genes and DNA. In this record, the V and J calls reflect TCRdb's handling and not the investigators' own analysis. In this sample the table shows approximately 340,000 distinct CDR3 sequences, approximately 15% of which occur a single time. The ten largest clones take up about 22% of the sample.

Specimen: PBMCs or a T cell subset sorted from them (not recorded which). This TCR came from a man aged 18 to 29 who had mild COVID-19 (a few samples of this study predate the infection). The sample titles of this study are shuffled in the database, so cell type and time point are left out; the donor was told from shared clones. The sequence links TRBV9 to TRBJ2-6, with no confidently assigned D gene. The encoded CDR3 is CASSPPADGANVLTF. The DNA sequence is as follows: TGTGCCAGCAGCCCTCCGGCGGACGGGGCCAACGTCCTGACTTTC.